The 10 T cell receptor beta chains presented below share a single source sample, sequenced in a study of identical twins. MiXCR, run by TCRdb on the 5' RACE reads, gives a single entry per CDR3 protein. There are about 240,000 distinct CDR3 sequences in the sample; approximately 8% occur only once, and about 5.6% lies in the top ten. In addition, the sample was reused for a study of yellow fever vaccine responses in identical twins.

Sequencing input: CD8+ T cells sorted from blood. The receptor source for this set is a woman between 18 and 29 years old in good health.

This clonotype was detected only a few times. CDR3: CATSRGRDRANQPQHF. In DNA form, the CDR3 reads TGTGCCACCAGCAGAGGCCGGGACAGGGCGAATCAGCCCCAGCATTTT. The chain is built from TRBV15 and TRBJ1-5; 9 bases align to TRBD1. V lost 1 base and J lost 4; bases outside the gene matches: 5. The germline V gene has CDR1 LNHNV and CDR2 YYDKDF (reference sequence). The CDR3 totals 16 residues. The variable domain in full, completed from reference TRBV15 and TRBJ1-5, reads DAMVIQNPRYQVTQFGKPVTLSCSQTLNHNVMYWYQQKSSQAPKLLFHYYDKDFNNEADTPDNFQSRRPNTSFCFLDIRSPGLGDTAMYLCATSRGRDRANQPQHFGDGTRLSIL.

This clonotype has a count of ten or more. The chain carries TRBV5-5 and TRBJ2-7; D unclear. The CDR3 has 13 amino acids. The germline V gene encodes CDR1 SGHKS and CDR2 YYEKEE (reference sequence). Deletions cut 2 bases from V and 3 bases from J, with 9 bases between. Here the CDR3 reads CASSLEVLYEQYV. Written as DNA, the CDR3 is TGTGCCAGCAGCTTAGAAGTGCTCTACGAGCAGTACGTC.

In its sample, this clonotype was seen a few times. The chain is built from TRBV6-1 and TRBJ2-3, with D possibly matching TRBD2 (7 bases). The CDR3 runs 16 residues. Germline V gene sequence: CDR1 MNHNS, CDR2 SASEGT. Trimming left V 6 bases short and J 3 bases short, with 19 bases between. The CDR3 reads CASSPIGGGWTDTQYF. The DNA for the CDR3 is TGTGCCAGCAGCCCCATAGGGGGGGGTTGGACAGATACGCAGTATTTT.

The CDR3 nucleotides are TGTGCCAGCAGTTTTGACGGGACTAGCGGGGGGGTTGGCACAGATACGCAGTATTTT. Translating gives CASSFDGTSGGVGTDTQYF. V and J are TRBV28 and TRBJ2-3, with 16 bases that match TRBD2. This CDR3 comprises 19 residues. Germline CDR1 MDHEN, CDR2 SYDVKM. V was clipped by 3 bases and J by 1 base; unmatched bases: 7.

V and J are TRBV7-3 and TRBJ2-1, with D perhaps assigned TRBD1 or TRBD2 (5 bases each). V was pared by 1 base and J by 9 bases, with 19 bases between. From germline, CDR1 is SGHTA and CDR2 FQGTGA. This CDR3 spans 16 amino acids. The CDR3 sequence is CASSLRGAGPGGEQFF. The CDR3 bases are TGTGCCAGCAGCTTAAGAGGGGCAGGCCCTGGGGGTGAGCAGTTCTTC.

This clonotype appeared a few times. CDR3: CASSLGMSSYNEQFF. CDR3 sequence (DNA): TGTGCCAGCAGCTTGGGAATGAGCTCCTACAATGAGCAGTTCTTC. The chain has TRBV5-6 and TRBJ2-1, with unresolved D. Between the trimmed V and J ends, which lost 0 bases and 0 bases, there was a span of 7 bases. Germline V lookup: CDR1 SGHDT, CDR2 YYEEEE. The CDR3 is 15 residues long.

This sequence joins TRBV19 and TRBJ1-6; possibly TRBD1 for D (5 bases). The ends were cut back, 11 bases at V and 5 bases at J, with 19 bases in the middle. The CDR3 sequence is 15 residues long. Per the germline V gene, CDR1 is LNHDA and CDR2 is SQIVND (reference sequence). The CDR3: CAASQDMANNSPLHF. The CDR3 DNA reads TGTGCCGCCTCTCAGGACATGGCGAATAATTCACCCCTCCACTTT.

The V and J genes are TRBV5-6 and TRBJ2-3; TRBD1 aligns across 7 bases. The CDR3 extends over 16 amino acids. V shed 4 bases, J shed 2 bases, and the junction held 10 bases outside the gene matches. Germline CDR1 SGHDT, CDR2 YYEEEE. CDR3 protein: CASSQGQSHTTDTQYF. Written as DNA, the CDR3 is TGTGCCAGCAGCCAGGGACAGTCCCATACCACAGATACGCAGTATTTT.

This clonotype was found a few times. For the CDR3, the DNA is TGTGCCAGCAGGAGGGGACAGAGCAATCAGCCCCAGCATTTT. As protein: CASRRGQSNQPQHF. This chain connects TRBV27 to TRBJ1-5, with 7 positions matching TRBD1. The germline CDR1 and CDR2 sequences are MNHEY and SMNVEV (reference sequence). This CDR3 comprises 14 residues. The V gene end was trimmed by 6 bases and the J gene end by 1 base; junction bases not matched to a gene: 3.

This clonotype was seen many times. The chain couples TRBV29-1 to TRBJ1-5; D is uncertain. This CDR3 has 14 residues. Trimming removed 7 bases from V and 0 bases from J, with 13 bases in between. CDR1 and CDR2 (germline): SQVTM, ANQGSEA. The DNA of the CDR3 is TGCAGCGCCACATCTGCAGATAGCAATCAGCCCCAGCATTTT. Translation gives CSATSADSNQPQHF.